This T cell receptor beta chain was sequenced in a study of HIV-infected patients and healthy controls. This clonotype was observed a handful of times. Follow-up blood was drawn about 14 weeks, roughly three months, after antiretroviral therapy began. No cell fractionation was done, so the repertoire covers all unsorted peripheral blood T cells. Enrollment excluded donors with tumors, hepatitis B or C, or recent vaccination. Alpha and beta constant-region primers primed reverse transcription of about 500 ng RNA. Alpha and beta chain libraries were made separately by chain-specific third strand synthesis with multiplexing indices. In TCRdb, the 5' RACE reads were re-called with MiXCR into one record per CDR3 protein. In the table there are over 5,500 distinct CDR3 sequences, 7.4% of which are singletons. The specimen was blood, collected during antiretroviral therapy. The receptor's source is an adult with HIV infection.

CDR3 sequence: CASSVDLAGGLDTQYF. CDR3 DNA sequence: TGTGCCAGCAGCGTAGATCTAGCGGGGGGCCTAGATACGCAGTATTTT. The rearrangement uses TRBV9 and TRBJ2-3, with 11 bases matching TRBD2. Germline V gene sequence: CDR1 SGDLS, CDR2 YYNGEE. The junction had 5 bases not matched to a gene; V was cut back by 0 bases and J by 5 bases. This CDR3 spans 16 amino acids. The full variable domain, in which reference TRBV9 and TRBJ2-3 provide the parts outside the CDR3, is DSGVTQTPKHLITATGQRVTLRCSPRSGDLSVYWYQQSLDQGLQFLIQYYNGEERAKGNILERFSAQQFPDLHSELNLSSLELGDSALYFCASSVDLAGGLDTQYFGPGTRLTVL.